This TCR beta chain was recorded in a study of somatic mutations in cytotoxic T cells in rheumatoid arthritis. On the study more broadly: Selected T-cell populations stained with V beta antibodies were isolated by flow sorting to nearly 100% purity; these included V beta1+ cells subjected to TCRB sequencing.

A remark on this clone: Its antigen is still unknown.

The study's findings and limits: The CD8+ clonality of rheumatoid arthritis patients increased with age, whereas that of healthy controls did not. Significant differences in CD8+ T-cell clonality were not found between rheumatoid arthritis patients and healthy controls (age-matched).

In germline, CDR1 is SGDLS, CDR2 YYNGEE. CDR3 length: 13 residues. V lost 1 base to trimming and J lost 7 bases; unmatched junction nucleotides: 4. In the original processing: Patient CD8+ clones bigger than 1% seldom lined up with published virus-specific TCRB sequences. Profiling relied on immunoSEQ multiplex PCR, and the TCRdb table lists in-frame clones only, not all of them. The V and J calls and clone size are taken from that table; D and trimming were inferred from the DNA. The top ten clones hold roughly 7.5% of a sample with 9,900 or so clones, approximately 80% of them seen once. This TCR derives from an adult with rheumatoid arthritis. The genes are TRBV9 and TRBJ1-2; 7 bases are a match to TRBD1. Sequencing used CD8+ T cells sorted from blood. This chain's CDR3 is CASSVRQGTGYTF. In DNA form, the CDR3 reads TGTGCCAGCAGCGTACGACAGGGAACTGGCTACACCTTC.